One sample yielded the 7 T cell receptor beta chains listed below, sequenced in a study of T cells after yellow fever vaccination. Using its own MiXCR run on the 5' RACE reads, TCRdb lists one record per CDR3 protein. The sample lists approximately 180,000 distinct CDR3 sequences, approximately 6.2% occurring once. Sequenced material: CD4+ T cells sorted from PBMCs, taken on the day of the first yellow fever vaccination. The receptors derive from a young man who received the YFV17D yellow fever vaccine.

This clonotype was seen at least ten times. V gene TRBV4-2 combines with J gene TRBJ2-3; D is unresolved. The ends were cut back, 3 bases at V and 1 base at J, with 17 bases in the middle. CDR1 is LGHNA, CDR2 YNFKEQ, per germline. The CDR3 spans 17 residues. The CDR3 DNA sequence: TGTGCCAGCAGCCAGACGAAGGCGGCATCAGGCACAGATACGCAGTATTTT. Protein sequence: CASSQTKAASGTDTQYF.

This clonotype was detected ten times or more. The chain carries TRBV2 and TRBJ1-3, with no clear D. Germline CDR1 and CDR2: SNHLY and FYNNEI. Trimming took 2 bases from V and 0 from J, leaving 8 bases between them. CDR3 size: 15 residues. Written as DNA, the CDR3 is TGTGCCAGCAGTGAATCCTCAGGCTCTGGAAACACCATATATTTT. It encodes CASSESSGSGNTIYF.

This clonotype was seen repeatedly, ten times or more. The V call is TRBV7-8, the J call TRBJ2-7; 7 nucleotides match TRBD2. The germline V gene has CDR1 SGHVS and CDR2 FQNEAQ. V was pared by 7 bases and J by 6 bases, with 6 bases of the junction left unmatched. The CDR3 runs 12 residues. CDR3 protein: CASTGGGIEQYF. CDR3 sequence (DNA): TGTGCCAGCACCGGGGGAGGGATCGAGCAGTACTTC.

V is TRBV27 and J is TRBJ1-1; 7 bases agree with TRBD1. CDR3 length: 14 residues. Trimming removed 6 bases from V and 0 bases from J; junction bases left unmatched: 4. Germline V gene lookup returns CDR1 MNHEY and CDR2 SMNVEV (reference sequence). The CDR3 reads CASSEDRVNTEAFF. As DNA, the CDR3 is TGTGCCAGCAGCGAAGACAGGGTGAACACTGAAGCTTTCTTT.

The J gene is TRBJ1-2, the V gene TRBV6-5; the match to TRBD1 covers 7 bases. The length of the CDR3 is 14 residues. Germline V CDR1 and CDR2: MNHEY, SVGAGI. With 0 bases clipped from V and 8 bases from J, the junction kept 6 bases outside the gene matches. The DNA for the CDR3 is TGTGCCAGCAGTTACTCATATCAGGGGGACGGCTACACCTTC. It translates to CASSYSYQGDGYTF.

There are many counts of this clonotype. The chain employs TRBV18 and TRBJ2-1, with 8 bases identical to TRBD2. The CDR3 contains 16 residues. The trim removed 0 bases at V and 6 bases at J, leaving 7 bases unmatched. Germline V gene data show CDR1 as KGHSH and CDR2 as LQKENI. The CDR3 DNA reads TGTGCCAGCTCACCACCTCTGGCGGGGGGTCGCAATGAGCAGTTCTTC. Translating it yields CASSPPLAGGRNEQFF.

This clonotype showed up many times. The chain uses TRBV5-1 and TRBJ2-1, with TRBD2 matching over 10 bases. The CDR3 extends over 15 amino acids. Germline V lookup: CDR1 SGHRS, CDR2 YFSETQ. The J segment lost 7 bases and the V segment lost 2 bases, leaving 6 bases of the junction unmatched. The CDR3 bases are TGCGCCAGCAGCTTTGCCCTAGCGGGGGCTAATGAGCAGTTCTTC. It translates to CASSFALAGANEQFF.